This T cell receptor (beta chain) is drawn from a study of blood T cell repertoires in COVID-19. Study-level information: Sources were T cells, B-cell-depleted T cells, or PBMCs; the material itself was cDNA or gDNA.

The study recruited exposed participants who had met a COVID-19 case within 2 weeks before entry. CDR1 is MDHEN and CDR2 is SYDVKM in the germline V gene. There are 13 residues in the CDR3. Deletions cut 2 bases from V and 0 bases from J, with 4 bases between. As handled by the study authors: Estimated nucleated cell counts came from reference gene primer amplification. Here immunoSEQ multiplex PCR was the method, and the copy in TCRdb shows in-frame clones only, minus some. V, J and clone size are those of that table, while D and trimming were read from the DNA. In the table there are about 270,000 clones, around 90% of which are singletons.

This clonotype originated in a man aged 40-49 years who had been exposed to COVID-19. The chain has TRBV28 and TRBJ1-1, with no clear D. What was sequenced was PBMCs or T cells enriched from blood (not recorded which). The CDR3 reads CASSLDMNTEAFF. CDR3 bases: TGTGCCAGCAGTTTAGACATGAACACTGAAGCTTTCTTT.